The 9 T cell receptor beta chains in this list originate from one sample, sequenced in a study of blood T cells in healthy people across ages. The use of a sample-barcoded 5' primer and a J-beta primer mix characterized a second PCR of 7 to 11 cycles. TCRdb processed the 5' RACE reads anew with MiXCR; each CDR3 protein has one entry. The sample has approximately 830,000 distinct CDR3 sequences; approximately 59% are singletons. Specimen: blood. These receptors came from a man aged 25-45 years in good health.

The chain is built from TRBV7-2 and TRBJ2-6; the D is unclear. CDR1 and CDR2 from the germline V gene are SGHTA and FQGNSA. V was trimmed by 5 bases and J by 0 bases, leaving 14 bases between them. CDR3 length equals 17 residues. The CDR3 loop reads CASSAGRLFSGANVLTF. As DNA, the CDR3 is TGTGCCAGCAGCGCCGGACGGCTCTTCTCTGGGGCCAACGTCCTGACTTTC.

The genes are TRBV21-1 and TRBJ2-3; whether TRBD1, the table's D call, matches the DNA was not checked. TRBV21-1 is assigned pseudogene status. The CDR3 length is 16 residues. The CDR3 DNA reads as TGTGCCAGCAGCAAAATGGCAGGGGGTAGTACAGATACGCAGTATTTT. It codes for CASSKMAGGSTDTQYF.

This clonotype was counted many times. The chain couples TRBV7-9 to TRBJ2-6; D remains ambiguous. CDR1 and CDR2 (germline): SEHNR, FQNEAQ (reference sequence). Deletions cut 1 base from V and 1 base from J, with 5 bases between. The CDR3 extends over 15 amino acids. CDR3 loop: CASSLVESGANVLTF. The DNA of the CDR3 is TGTGCCAGCAGCTTAGTTGAGTCTGGGGCCAACGTCCTGACTTTC.

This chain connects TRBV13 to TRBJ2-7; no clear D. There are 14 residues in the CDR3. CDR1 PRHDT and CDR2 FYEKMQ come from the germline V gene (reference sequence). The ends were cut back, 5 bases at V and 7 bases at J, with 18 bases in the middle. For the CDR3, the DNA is TGTGCCAGCAGCGTAGCCGGCCGACGCTGGGAGCAGTACTTC. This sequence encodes CASSVAGRRWEQYF. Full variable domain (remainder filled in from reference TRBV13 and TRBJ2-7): AAGVIQSPRHLIKEKRETATLKCYPIPRHDTVYWYQQGPGQDPQFLISFYEKMQSDKGSIPDRFSAQQFSDYHSELNMSSLELGDSALYFCASSVAGRRWEQYFGPGTRLTVT.

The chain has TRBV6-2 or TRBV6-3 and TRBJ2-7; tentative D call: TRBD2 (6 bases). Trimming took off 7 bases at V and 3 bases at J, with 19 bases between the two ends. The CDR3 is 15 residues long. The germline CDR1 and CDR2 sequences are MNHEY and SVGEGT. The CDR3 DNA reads TGTGCCAGCACTCCCTTGGGACGGGAGCTCTACGAGCAGTACTTC. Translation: CASTPLGRELYEQYF.

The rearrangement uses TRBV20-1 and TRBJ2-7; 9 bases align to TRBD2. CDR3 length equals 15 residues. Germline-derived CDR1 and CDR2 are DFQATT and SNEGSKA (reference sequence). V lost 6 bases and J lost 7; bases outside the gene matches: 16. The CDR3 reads CSAHTAGTSSHEQYF. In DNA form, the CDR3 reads TGCAGTGCACATACTGCCGGGACTAGCAGCCATGAGCAGTACTTC.

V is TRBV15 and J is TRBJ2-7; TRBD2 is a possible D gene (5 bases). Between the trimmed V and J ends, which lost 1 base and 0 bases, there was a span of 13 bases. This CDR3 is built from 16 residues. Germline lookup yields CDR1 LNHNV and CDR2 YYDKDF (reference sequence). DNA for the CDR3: TGTGCCACCAGCAGAGGTGGCGGGTCTAGCTCCTACGAGCAGTACTTC. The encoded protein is CATSRGGGSSSYEQYF.

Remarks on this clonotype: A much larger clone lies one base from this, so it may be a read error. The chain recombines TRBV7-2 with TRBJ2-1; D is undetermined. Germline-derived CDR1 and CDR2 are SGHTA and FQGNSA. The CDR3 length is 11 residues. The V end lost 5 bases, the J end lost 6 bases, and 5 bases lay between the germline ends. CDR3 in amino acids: CASSPINEQFF. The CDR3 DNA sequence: TGTGCCAGCAGCCCGATCAATGAGCAGTTCTTC.

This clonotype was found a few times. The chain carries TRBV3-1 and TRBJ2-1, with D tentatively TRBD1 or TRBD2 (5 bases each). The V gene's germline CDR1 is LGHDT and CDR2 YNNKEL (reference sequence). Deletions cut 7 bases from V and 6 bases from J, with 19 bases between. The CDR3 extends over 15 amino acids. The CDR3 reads CASNPGPAGTNEQFF. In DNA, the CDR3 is TGTGCCAGCAACCCTGGCCCAGCAGGGACCAATGAGCAGTTCTTC.